One and the same sample provided the 17 T cell receptor beta chains below, sequenced in a study of T cell responses to AZD1222 COVID-19 vaccine. Profiled with immunoSEQ multiplex PCR; TCRdb holds only in-frame clones, not every one. The table lists some 120,000 clones, approximately 94% of them singletons, with around 3.1% in the top ten. Sample: peripheral blood, taken on day 0 of AZD1222 vaccination. These receptors all stem from an adult in good health.

The genes are TRBV28 and TRBJ1-3, with 10 bases lining up with TRBD1. CDR3 length: 13 amino acids. Trimming removed 7 bases from V and 7 bases from J; junction bases left unmatched: 4. Looked up from germline, CDR1 is MDHEN and CDR2 is SYDVKM. The CDR3 DNA sequence: TGTGCCAGCAACGCGGGACAGGGGAACACCATATATTTT. Translating it yields CASNAGQGNTIYF. Using reference TRBV28 and TRBJ1-3 for the parts outside the CDR3, the full variable domain is DVKVTQSSRYLVKRTGEKVFLECVQDMDHENMFWYRQDPGLGLRLIYFSYDVKMKEKGDIPEGYSVSREKKERFSLILESASTNQTSMYLCASNAGQGNTIYFGEGSWLTVV.

The chain carries TRBV3-1 (or the pseudogene TRBV3-2) and TRBJ1-1; no clear D. In germline, CDR1 is LGHDT, CDR2 YNNKEL (reference sequence). The ends were cut back, 5 bases at V and 3 bases at J, with 10 bases in the middle. The CDR3 covers 13 residues. The CDR3 bases are TGTGCCAGCAGCTCTGCTCGGGACACTGAAGCTTTCTTT. It specifies CASSSARDTEAFF.

This clone was seen only a few times. The rearrangement uses TRBV4-2 and TRBJ1-6; the D gene is possibly TRBD1 (5 bases). V was trimmed by 0 bases and J by 5 bases, leaving 11 bases between them. This CDR3 is 16 amino acids long. Germline CDR1 and CDR2: LGHNA and YNFKEQ. CDR3 in DNA: TGTGCCAGCAGCCAAGAACCGGGACTGAATAATTCACCCCTCCACTTT. It is translated as CASSQEPGLNNSPLHF.

The chain couples TRBV2 to TRBJ1-2; TRBD1 agrees at 9 bases. Unmatched junction bases numbered 10, after V lost 3 bases and J lost 8 bases. Germline V gene sequence: CDR1 SNHLY, CDR2 FYNNEI. The CDR3 is 15 amino acids. The CDR3 DNA reads as TGTGCCAGCAGTGAGACCGGGACAGGGTCGGGGGGCTACACCTTC. Protein sequence: CASSETGTGSGGYTF. Combining the CDR3 with reference TRBV2 and TRBJ1-2 gives the whole variable domain EPEVTQTPSHQVTQMGQEVILRCVPISNHLYFYWYRQILGQKVEFLVSFYNNEISEKSEIFDDQFSVERPDGSNFTLKIRSTKLEDSAMYFCASSETGTGSGGYTFGSGTRLTVV.

The CDR3 DNA sequence: TGTGCCAGCAGTTTCCCCTCTGGCATGAACACTGAAGCTTTCTTT. Its translation: CASSFPSGMNTEAFF. The V call is TRBV28, the J call TRBJ1-1, with unresolved D. The CDR3 spans 15 residues. Deletions cut 3 bases from V and 0 bases from J, with 11 bases between. Germline loops: CDR1 MDHEN, CDR2 SYDVKM.

The chain recombines TRBV19 with TRBJ1-3; D ambiguous. CDR3 length: 17 amino acids. The V end lost 2 bases, the J end lost 0 bases, and 14 bases lay between the germline ends. Germline CDR1 LNHDA, CDR2 SQIVND (reference sequence). CDR3 amino acids: CASSIRRIPISGNTIYF. CDR3 sequence (DNA): TGTGCCAGTAGTATACGGCGGATCCCTATCTCTGGAAACACCATATATTTT.

This chain connects TRBV20-1 to TRBJ1-2; TRBD1 matches at 12 bases. The CDR3 contains 15 residues. Germline assignment: CDR1 DFQATT and CDR2 SNEGSKA (reference sequence). Unmatched junction bases numbered 10, after V lost 3 bases and J lost 8 bases. The CDR3 sequence: CSASLNPGQGAGYTF. As DNA, the CDR3 is TGCAGTGCTAGTCTGAACCCGGGACAGGGGGCGGGCTACACCTTC.

The chain employs TRBV24-1 and TRBJ2-2, with D perhaps TRBD1 or TRBD2 (5 bases each). CDR1 is KGHDR and CDR2 is SFDVKD in the germline V gene. V gave up 7 bases and J gave up 1 base, with 12 bases separating them. This CDR3 comprises 15 residues. CDR3: CATRRQRMNTGELFF. CDR3 in DNA: TGTGCCACCAGAAGACAGCGGATGAACACCGGGGAGCTGTTTTTT.

This clone appeared a few times. This chain connects TRBV2 to TRBJ1-1, with D unresolved. Germline CDR1 is SNHLY and CDR2 is FYNNEI. The germline V and J ends were trimmed by 8 bases and 3 bases, with 7 bases remaining between them. The CDR3 contains 11 residues. In DNA, the CDR3 is TGTGCCAGCGGCGGAGACACTGAAGCTTTCTTT. This codes for CASGGDTEAFF. The full variable domain, with the rest looked up from reference TRBV2 and TRBJ1-1, is EPEVTQTPSHQVTQMGQEVILRCVPISNHLYFYWYRQILGQKVEFLVSFYNNEISEKSEIFDDQFSVERPDGSNFTLKIRSTKLEDSAMYFCASGGDTEAFFGQGTRLTVV.

J is TRBJ2-7 and V is TRBV7-2; D unclear. CDR1 is SGHTA, CDR2 FQGNSA, per germline. CDR3 length: 13 amino acids. V was cut by 5 bases and J by 6 bases, with 14 bases left in between. CDR3 bases: TGTGCCAGCAGCCAGACTCCCTCAGGCGAGCAGTACTTC. Residues: CASSQTPSGEQYF.

The chain has TRBV30 and TRBJ2-2; a weak D match, TRBD1 (5 bases). CDR3 size: 13 residues. Trimming removed 4 bases at V and 4 bases at J, with 10 bases between. Germline lookup yields CDR1 GTSNPN and CDR2 SVGIG (reference sequence). In DNA form, the CDR3 reads TGTGCCTGGACAGGGCTGGGCACCGGGGAGCTGTTTTTT. Translation: CAWTGLGTGELFF.

This clone showed up just once. V and J are TRBV7-9 and TRBJ1-2; TRBD1 matches at 12 bases. V lost 5 bases, J lost 4 bases, and 8 bases stayed unmatched. Germline values: CDR1 SEHNR, CDR2 FQNEAQ (reference sequence). CDR3 length equals 16 residues. Here the CDR3 reads CASSRTGTGGFYGYTF. The CDR3 DNA reads as TGTGCCAGCAGCAGAACCGGGACAGGGGGCTTCTATGGCTACACCTTC.

The rearrangement joins TRBV19 to TRBJ1-5; perhaps TRBD1 as D (5 bases). Germline values: CDR1 LNHDA, CDR2 SQIVND (reference sequence). V was pared by 9 bases and J by 9 bases, with 15 bases between. The CDR3 length is 12 residues. CDR3 DNA sequence: TGTGCCAGCCACCCAGGGTCACCGCCCCAGCATTTT. Residues: CASHPGSPPQHF. The full variable domain, with the rest looked up from reference TRBV19 and TRBJ1-5, is DGGITQSPKYLFRKEGQNVTLSCEQNLNHDAMYWYRQDPGQGLRLIYYSQIVNDFQKGDIAEGYSVSREKKESFPLTVTSAQKNPTAFYLCASHPGSPPQHFGDGTRLSIL.

The chain employs TRBV19 and TRBJ1-6; D is uncertain. This CDR3 is 14 amino acids long. V lost 7 bases to trimming and J lost 4 bases, with 11 bases between them. Per germline, CDR1 LNHDA and CDR2 SQIVND (reference sequence). CDR3 amino acids: CASNLQTYNSPLHF. CDR3 sequence (DNA): TGTGCCAGTAATCTACAGACTTATAATTCACCCCTCCACTTT.

The chain joins TRBV6-5 to TRBJ1-3; perhaps TRBD1 as D (5 bases). The ends were cut back, 0 bases at V and 2 bases at J, with 11 bases in the middle. The CDR3 sequence is 16 residues long. Germline CDR1 is MNHEY and CDR2 is SVGAGI. DNA of the CDR3: TGTGCCAGCAGTTACTCACTGGAGGGGCCTGGAAACACCATATATTTT. Protein product: CASSYSLEGPGNTIYF.

This clone has just one count. This sequence joins TRBV7-2 and TRBJ2-5, with D possibly being TRBD1 or TRBD2 (5 bases each). V lost 4 bases to trimming and J lost 2 bases, with 11 bases between them. Germline CDR1 is SGHTA and CDR2 is FQGNSA. The CDR3 has 14 residues. CDR3 amino acids: CASSSGPFQETQYF. CDR3 coding DNA: TGTGCCAGCAGCTCGGGACCGTTTCAAGAGACCCAGTACTTC.

This clone was counted a few times. This chain uses TRBV19 with TRBJ2-1; possibly TRBD2 for D (6 bases). CDR3 length equals 15 residues. Germline CDR1 is LNHDA and CDR2 is SQIVND (reference sequence). With 4 bases removed from V and 9 bases from J, the gap between germline ends came to 19 bases. In nucleotides, the CDR3 is TGTGCCAGTAGTACCCTCCTTCGCGGGGCAGGTGAGCAGTTCTTC. It encodes CASSTLLRGAGEQFF.